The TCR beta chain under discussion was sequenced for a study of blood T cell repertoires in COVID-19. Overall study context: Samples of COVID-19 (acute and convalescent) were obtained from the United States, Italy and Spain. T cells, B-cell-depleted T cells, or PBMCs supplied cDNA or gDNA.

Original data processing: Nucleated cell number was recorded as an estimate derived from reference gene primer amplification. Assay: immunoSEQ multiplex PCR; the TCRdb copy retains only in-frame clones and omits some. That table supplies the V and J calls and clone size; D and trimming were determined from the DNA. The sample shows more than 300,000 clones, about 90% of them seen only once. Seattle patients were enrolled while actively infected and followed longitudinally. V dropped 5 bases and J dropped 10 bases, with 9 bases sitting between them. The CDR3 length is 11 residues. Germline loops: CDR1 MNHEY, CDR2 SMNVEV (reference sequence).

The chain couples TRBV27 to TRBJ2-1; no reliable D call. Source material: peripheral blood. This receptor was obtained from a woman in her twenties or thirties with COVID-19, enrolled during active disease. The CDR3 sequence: CASSHSGEQFF. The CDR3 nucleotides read TGTGCCAGCAGTCACTCCGGGGAGCAGTTCTTC.